The 18 T cell receptor beta chains listed next were all sequenced from one sample in a study of neurological immune-mediated disorders. Via MiXCR, TCRdb re-called the 5' RACE reads, giving one row per CDR3 protein. The sample contains 45,000 or so distinct CDR3 sequences, around 2.9% of which appear only once. Sequenced input: PBMCs. These receptors all come from a woman aged 50 to 60 with multiple sclerosis.

The chain joins TRBV20-1 to TRBJ1-2; D gene uncertain. The CDR3 length is 13 residues. Germline-derived CDR1 and CDR2 are DFQATT and SNEGSKA (reference sequence). V was pared by 1 base and J by 2 bases, with 8 bases between. CDR3 nucleotide sequence: TGCAGTGCTAGAGTAGACAAAAACTATGGCTACACCTTC. It codes for CSARVDKNYGYTF.

In its sample, this clonotype was seen many times. The chain joins TRBV7-2 to TRBJ1-1; TRBD1 is a possible D gene (6 bases). Germline-derived CDR1 and CDR2 are SGHTA and FQGNSA. V shed 5 bases and J shed 3 bases, with 13 bases lying between them. The CDR3 covers 14 residues. In nucleotides, the CDR3 is TGTGCCAGCAGCCCAGACTACAGGGACACTGAAGCTTTCTTT. Translating it yields CASSPDYRDTEAFF.

This clonotype was observed many times. The V gene is TRBV28, the J gene TRBJ1-5; TRBD1 agrees at 9 bases. This CDR3 has 14 residues. The germline CDR1 and CDR2 sequences are MDHEN and SYDVKM. The V and J ends lost 6 bases and 9 bases, in that order; junction bases with no gene match: 9. CDR3 coding DNA: TGTGCCAGCAGCCAGGACAGGGGCAATTGGCCCCAGCATTTT. Its protein product is CASSQDRGNWPQHF.

This clonotype was seen at least ten times. This chain links TRBV15 with TRBJ2-2; TRBD1 agrees at 8 bases. V lost 8 bases, J lost 5 bases, and 13 bases stayed unmatched. This CDR3 region has 16 residues. Germline CDR1 and CDR2: LNHNV and YYDKDF (reference sequence). The CDR3 sequence: CATYPGQARLTGELFF. CDR3 DNA sequence: TGTGCCACCTATCCGGGACAGGCTCGCCTAACCGGGGAGCTGTTTTTT. The variable domain in full, with the rest retrieved from reference TRBV15 and TRBJ2-2, is DAMVIQNPRYQVTQFGKPVTLSCSQTLNHNVMYWYQQKSSQAPKLLFHYYDKDFNNEADTPDNFQSRRPNTSFCFLDIRSPGLGDTAMYLCATYPGQARLTGELFFGEGSRLTVL.

Comment on this clonotype: At one boundary the junction diverges from the germline segment, which might be a read error. CDR3 nucleotides: TGTGCCACCAGCACCAGCGGTCAGCCCCAGAATTTT. This encodes CATSTSGQPQNF. V and J are TRBV15 and TRBJ1-5; no clear D gene. Germline V gives CDR1 LNHNV, CDR2 YYDKDF (reference sequence). The CDR3 covers 12 residues.

This clonotype was counted at least ten times. The V and J genes are TRBV20-1 and TRBJ2-1; D is perhaps TRBD2 (5 bases). V was clipped by 0 bases and J by 4 bases, with 16 bases between them. Germline V gives CDR1 DFQATT, CDR2 SNEGSKA (reference sequence). This CDR3 has 16 residues. The CDR3 protein is CSARDRMRGPYNEQFF. The DNA of the CDR3 is TGCAGTGCTAGAGATAGGATGAGAGGGCCTTACAATGAGCAGTTCTTC.

This clonotype was recorded at least ten times. The chain links TRBV28 to TRBJ2-5, with 11 bases fitting TRBD2. The germline CDR1 and CDR2 sequences are MDHEN and SYDVKM. Trimming removed 6 bases from V and 5 bases from J; junction bases left unmatched: 11. This CDR3 has 16 residues. The CDR3 DNA follows: TGTGCCAGCAGCCAAACGACTAGCGGGACCGGGGAGACCCAGTACTTC. It yields the protein CASSQTTSGTGETQYF.

At least ten counts were recorded for this clonotype. This chain joins TRBV20-1 and TRBJ2-3; 9 bases align to TRBD2. Unmatched junction bases numbered 4, after V lost 4 bases and J lost 2 bases. CDR3 length: 14 residues. CDR1 is DFQATT and CDR2 is SNEGSKA in the germline V gene (reference sequence). CDR3 region: CSAKSGGNTDTQYF. CDR3 in DNA: TGCAGTGCTAAGAGCGGGGGGAACACAGATACGCAGTATTTT.

This clonotype was seen repeatedly, ten times or more. This chain joins TRBV6-1 and TRBJ1-1, with no clear D. The CDR3 spans 15 residues. V was shortened by 1 base and J by 6 bases, with 15 bases between the two germline ends. The germline V gene has CDR1 MNHNS and CDR2 SASEGT. The DNA for the CDR3 is TGTGCCAGCAGTGAAGATCCGGCTTCGGTGGCTGAAGCTTTCTTT. This translates into CASSEDPASVAEAFF.

This clonotype was counted many times. This sequence joins TRBV3-1 and TRBJ2-3, with no clear D. Germline-derived CDR1 and CDR2 are LGHDT and YNNKEL (reference sequence). CDR3 length: 15 residues. Trimming pared 4 bases from V and 0 bases from J, leaving 11 bases between. The CDR3 is CASSLGSASTDTQYF. CDR3 DNA sequence: TGTGCCAGCAGCCTAGGTTCAGCTAGCACAGATACGCAGTATTTT.

The sample holds many counts of this clonotype. The chain combines TRBV5-6 with TRBJ2-3; D is undetermined. Deletions cut 0 bases from V and 4 bases from J, with 0 bases between. Germline V gene lookup returns CDR1 SGHDT and CDR2 YYEEEE. The CDR3 runs to 11 residues. CDR3 amino acids: CASSLADTQYF. As DNA, the CDR3 is TGTGCCAGCAGCTTGGCAGATACGCAGTATTTT.

This clonotype showed up many times. V usage is TRBV5-1 and J usage is TRBJ2-5; the D gene is possibly TRBD1 (5 bases). V lost 3 bases, J lost 0 bases, and 6 bases lay in between. This CDR3 has 13 residues. Germline V gene lookup returns CDR1 SGHRS and CDR2 YFSETQ. This CDR3 is CASSSDNQETQYF. The CDR3 bases are TGCGCCAGCAGCTCGGACAACCAAGAGACCCAGTACTTC.

This clonotype was recorded at least ten times. V gene TRBV7-2 combines with J gene TRBJ2-7; TRBD2 aligns across 12 bases. V lost 4 bases to trimming and J lost 4 bases; unmatched junction nucleotides: 8. CDR1 is SGHTA and CDR2 is FQGNSA in the germline V gene. The CDR3 loop spans 16 amino acids. In DNA form, the CDR3 reads TGTGCCAGCAGCTCGCGACTAGCGGGAGAGGGTTACGAGCAGTACTTC. This codes for CASSSRLAGEGYEQYF. Drawing the rest from reference TRBV7-2 and TRBJ2-7, the complete variable domain is GAGVSQSPSNKVTEKGKDVELRCDPISGHTALYWYRQSLGQGLEFLIYFQGNSAPDKSGLPSDRFSAERTGGSVSTLTIQRTQQEDSAVYLCASSSRLAGEGYEQYFGPGTRLTVT.

Many counts were recorded for this clonotype. This chain joins TRBV20-1 and TRBJ2-1; TRBD2 matches 14 bases. J lost 4 bases, V lost 0 bases, and 17 bases had no gene match. Per germline, CDR1 DFQATT and CDR2 SNEGSKA (reference sequence). The CDR3 sequence is 21 residues long. CDR3 bases: TGCAGTGCTAGAGATCCTAGCTTCGGGACTAGCGGGAGTAAATATTACAATGAGCAGTTCTTC. This encodes CSARDPSFGTSGSKYYNEQFF.

In this sample, this clonotype turned up many times. This rearrangement joins TRBV12-3 or TRBV12-4 to TRBJ2-3; 15 bases align to TRBD2. The CDR3 extends over 18 amino acids. J was trimmed by 1 base and V by 5 bases; bases with no gene match: 7. The DNA of the CDR3 is TGTGCCAGCAGTCCCGGACTAGCGGGAGGGCCCCGCACAGATACGCAGTATTTT. Residues: CASSPGLAGGPRTDTQYF.

This clonotype was counted at least ten times. The V and J genes are TRBV21-1 and TRBJ2-7. TRBV21-1 is a known pseudogene. The CDR3 spans 13 residues. CDR3 loop: CASSKPSSYEQYV. In nucleotides, the CDR3 is TGTGCCAGCAGCAAACCCAGCTCCTACGAGCAGTACGTC.

This clonotype was observed many times. The rearrangement links TRBV5-1 to TRBJ2-7; 9 nucleotides agree with TRBD2. V dropped 6 bases and J dropped 1; count of bases not matched to a gene: 8. The CDR3 has 15 residues. Germline CDR1 SGHRS, CDR2 YFSETQ. The DNA for the CDR3 is TGCGCCAGCACTGGGCCGACTAGCGGTTCCTACGAGCAGTACTTC. Its translation is CASTGPTSGSYEQYF.

This clonotype was recorded many times. The chain recombines TRBV27 with TRBJ2-7; D uncertain. CDR3 length equals 17 residues. V was shortened by 7 bases and J by 0 bases, with 22 bases between the two germline ends. Germline values: CDR1 MNHEY, CDR2 SMNVEV (reference sequence). CDR3 coding DNA: TGTGCCAGCATCTCGAAGCCCGGGCGGCCGAGCTCCTACGAGCAGTACTTC. Its translation is CASISKPGRPSSYEQYF.